This T cell receptor beta chain was sequenced for a study of blood T cells in healthy people across ages. Alongside a J-beta primer mix, a sample-barcoded 5' primer served in a second PCR lasting about 7 to 11 cycles. Each cDNA molecule received a tag from a template-switch adaptor that had 12 random nucleotides. CDR3-containing paired-end reads numbered at least 3 million in each sample. Using its own MiXCR run on the 5' RACE reads, TCRdb lists one record per CDR3 protein. Among around 520,000 distinct CDR3 sequences, about 26% were seen once, and the ten largest hold 3.6%. Isolated PBMCs totaled at least 7 million in each sample. The junction had 9 bases not matched to a gene; V was cut back by 5 bases and J by 8 bases. Germline CDR1 LNHDA, CDR2 SQIVND (reference sequence). This CDR3 has 15 residues. The same data also went into a second study, on T cells of mothers and their children. From that second work: Relative to unrelated pairs, biologically related mother-child dyads exhibited marginally greater, non-significant overlap.

The TCR originated in a boy aged 2 to 10 in good health. J is TRBJ2-1 and V is TRBV19; 10 positions agree with TRBD2. The specimen was blood. The CDR3 bases are TGTGCCAGTAGTGTCTCTAGCGGGAGTGAGGATGAGCAGTTCTTC. Translation: CASSVSSGSEDEQFF. The full variable domain, its missing parts supplied by reference TRBV19 and TRBJ2-1, is DGGITQSPKYLFRKEGQNVTLSCEQNLNHDAMYWYRQDPGQGLRLIYYSQIVNDFQKGDIAEGYSVSREKKESFPLTVTSAQKNPTAFYLCASSVSSGSEDEQFFGPGTRLTVL.